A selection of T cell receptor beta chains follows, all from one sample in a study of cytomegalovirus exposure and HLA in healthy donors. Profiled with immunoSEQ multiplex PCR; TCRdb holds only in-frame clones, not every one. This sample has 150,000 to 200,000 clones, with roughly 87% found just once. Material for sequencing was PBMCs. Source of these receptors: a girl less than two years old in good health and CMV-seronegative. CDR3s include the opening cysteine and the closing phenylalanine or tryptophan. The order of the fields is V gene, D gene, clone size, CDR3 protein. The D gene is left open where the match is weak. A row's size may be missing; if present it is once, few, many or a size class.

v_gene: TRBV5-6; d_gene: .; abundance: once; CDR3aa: CASSFTGRVYEQYF
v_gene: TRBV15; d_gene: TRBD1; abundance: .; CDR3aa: CATSSETTGYDEQYF
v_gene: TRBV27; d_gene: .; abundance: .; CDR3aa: CASSLKTGSYGYTF
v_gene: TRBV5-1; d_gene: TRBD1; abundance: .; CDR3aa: CASSRQGAHITDTQYF
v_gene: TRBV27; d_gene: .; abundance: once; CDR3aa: CASSDPTSRSETQYF
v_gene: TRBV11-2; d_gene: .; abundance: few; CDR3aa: CASSRRDWAYNEQFF
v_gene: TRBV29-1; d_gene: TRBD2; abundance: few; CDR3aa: CSVRVAGAGQETQYF
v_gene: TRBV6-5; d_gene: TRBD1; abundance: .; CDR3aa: CASSFSTGGTEAFF
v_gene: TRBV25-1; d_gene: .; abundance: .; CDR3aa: CASSGFRTAYNEQFF
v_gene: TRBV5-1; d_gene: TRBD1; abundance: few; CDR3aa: CASSLTGQEDEQFF
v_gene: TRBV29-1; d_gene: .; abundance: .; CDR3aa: CSVEDGLPGETQYF
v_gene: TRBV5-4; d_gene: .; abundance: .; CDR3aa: CASSSYRVGNTIYF
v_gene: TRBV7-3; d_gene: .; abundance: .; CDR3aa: CASSLGGSSLSPLHF
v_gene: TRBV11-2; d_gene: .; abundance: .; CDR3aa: CASSHAHIGGIAGELFF
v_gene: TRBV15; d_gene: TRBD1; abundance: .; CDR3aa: CATSTYRQGLGGYTF
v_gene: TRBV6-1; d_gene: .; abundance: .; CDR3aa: CATMGGIQTITPQHF
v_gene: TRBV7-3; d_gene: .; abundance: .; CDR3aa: CASSLNARSTDTQYF
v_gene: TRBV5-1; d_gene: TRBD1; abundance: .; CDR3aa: CASSRRGHVPGQVLSEQYF
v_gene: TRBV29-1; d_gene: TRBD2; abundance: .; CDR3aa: CSVLGTAGSDEQFF
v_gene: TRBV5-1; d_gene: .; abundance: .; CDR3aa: CASSLGTSNYEQYF
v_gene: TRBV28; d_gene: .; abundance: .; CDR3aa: CASSPLDSINQPQHF
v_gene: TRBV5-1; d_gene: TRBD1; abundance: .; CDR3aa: CASSLVTGGAFF
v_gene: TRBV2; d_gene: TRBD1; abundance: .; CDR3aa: CASSGQGSEAFF
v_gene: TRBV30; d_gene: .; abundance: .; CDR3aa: CAWSVGAGSYNEQFF
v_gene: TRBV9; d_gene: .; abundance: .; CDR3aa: CASSDGRGTGELFF
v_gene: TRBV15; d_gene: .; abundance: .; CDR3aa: CATSRSSGELFF
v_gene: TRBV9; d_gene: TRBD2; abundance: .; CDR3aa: CASSVAAFPAGGPDTGELFF
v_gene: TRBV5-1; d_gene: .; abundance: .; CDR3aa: CASSYEGSLPGETQYF
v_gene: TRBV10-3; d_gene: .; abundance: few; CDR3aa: CAIRNLQGMAFF
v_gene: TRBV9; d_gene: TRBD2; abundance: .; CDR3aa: CASSVEEAGRTDTQYF
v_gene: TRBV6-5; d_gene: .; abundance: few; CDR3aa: CASQAGANTEAFF
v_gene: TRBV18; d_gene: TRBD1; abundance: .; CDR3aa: CASSLDRGNQPQHF
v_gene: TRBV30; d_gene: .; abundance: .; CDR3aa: CAWWHQTRADTQYF
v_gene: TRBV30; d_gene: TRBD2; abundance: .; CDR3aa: CAWSHSIAGGNTDTQYF
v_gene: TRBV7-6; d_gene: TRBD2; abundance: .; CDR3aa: CASSLEGGGHTQYF
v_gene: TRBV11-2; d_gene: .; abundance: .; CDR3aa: CASSPIQGHSYNSPLRF
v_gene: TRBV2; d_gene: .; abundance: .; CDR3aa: CASSYSYEQYF
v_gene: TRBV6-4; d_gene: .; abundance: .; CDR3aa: CASSYRAGTDTQYF
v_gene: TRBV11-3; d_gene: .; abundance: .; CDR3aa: CASSLDSGTNYEQYF
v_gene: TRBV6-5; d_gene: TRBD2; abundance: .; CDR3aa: CASSYSTSGSSYEQYF
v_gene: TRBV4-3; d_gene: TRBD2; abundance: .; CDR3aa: CASSQDRAGVMFF
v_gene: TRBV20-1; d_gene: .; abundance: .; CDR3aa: CSARTDQGQFF
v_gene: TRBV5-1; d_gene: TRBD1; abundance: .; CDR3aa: CASSLWYTGGLQETQYF
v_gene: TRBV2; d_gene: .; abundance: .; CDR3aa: CASSDPAGGNEQFF